Here is one TCR beta chain with its context. The antigen is not known. TCRdb's table, derived via immunoSEQ multiplex PCR, lists solely in-frame clones and lacks some. The sample consists of a few hundred thousand clones, 70% to 90% of them appearing once. The V gene's germline CDR1 is MNHEY and CDR2 SMNVEV (reference sequence). Trimming at V came to 5 bases and at J to 4 bases, leaving 4 bases not matched to a gene. CDR3 length: 14 residues. These data are taken from a study of cytomegalovirus exposure and HLA in healthy donors. Overall study results and limits: Through in vitro validation, a few CMV-associated chains were shown to be specific for CMV antigens.

The chain employs TRBV27 and TRBJ1-5; 8 positions agree with TRBD1. Material for sequencing was PBMCs. The sequence was obtained from a woman aged 18-29 years in good health and CMV-seronegative. The CDR3 sequence is CASSPTGENQPQHF. The CDR3 coding sequence is TGTGCCAGCAGTCCGACAGGGGAGAATCAGCCCCAGCATTTT.